Listed here are 8 T cell receptor beta chains from one sample, sequenced in a study of blood T cell repertoires in COVID-19. The repertoire was sequenced with immunoSEQ multiplex PCR; TCRdb's copy has only in-frame clones and lacks some. This sample has around 200,000 clones, with around 82% found just once. Sequenced: peripheral blood. These receptors were taken from a woman aged 40 to 49 with active or convalescent COVID-19.

The chain joins TRBV10-3 to TRBJ1-1, with TRBD1 identical over 10 bases. The V segment lost 6 bases and the J segment 0 bases; nucleotides outside the gene matches: 4. Germline CDR1 reads ENHRY; CDR2 reads SYGVKD. The CDR3 runs 15 residues. CDR3 bases: TGTGCCATCAGGGACAGGGGGGCCATGAACACTGAAGCTTTCTTT. Amino acid sequence: CAIRDRGAMNTEAFF.

The chain couples TRBV18 to TRBJ1-1; perhaps TRBD1 as D (6 bases). The length of the CDR3 is 14 residues. Germline CDR1 is KGHSH and CDR2 is LQKENI. V dropped 2 bases and J dropped 3 bases, with 10 bases sitting between them. The CDR3, as DNA: TGTGCCAGCTCACCATCATCAGGGGACACTGAAGCTTTCTTT. Its translation: CASSPSSGDTEAFF. Looking up the rest from reference TRBV18 and TRBJ1-1 gives the full variable domain: NAGVMQNPRHLVRRRGQEARLRCSPMKGHSHVYWYRQLPEEGLKFMVYLQKENIIDESGMPKERFSAEFPKEGPSILRIQQVVRGDSAAYFCASSPSSGDTEAFFGQGTRLTVV.

J is TRBJ2-7 and V is TRBV14; unclear D gene. V shed 3 bases and J shed 3 bases, with 3 bases lying between them. Germline CDR1 and CDR2: SGHDN and FVKESK. The CDR3 is 11 residues long. The DNA for the CDR3 is TGTGCCAGCAGCCACAGCTACGAGCAGTACTTC. Residues: CASSHSYEQYF.

The CDR3 bases are TGTGCCAGCAGCTCCGGGGGGCAGGGCGGAACTGAAGCTTTCTTT. Its translation: CASSSGGQGGTEAFF. The chain carries TRBV11-2 and TRBJ1-1; D might be TRBD1 (6 bases). This CDR3 comprises 15 residues. Between the trimmed V and J ends, which lost 4 bases and 5 bases, there was a span of 17 bases. Germline values: CDR1 SGHAT, CDR2 FQNNGV.

The chain combines TRBV5-1 with TRBJ1-3; 9 bases line up with TRBD1. This CDR3 has 13 residues. Trimming at V came to 8 bases and at J to 2 bases, leaving 2 bases not matched to a gene. In germline, CDR1 is SGHRS, CDR2 YFSETQ. The CDR3 DNA reads TGCGCCAGTGGGGACAGGGCTGGAAACACCATATATTTT. Its protein is CASGDRAGNTIYF.

J is TRBJ1-2 and V is TRBV6-6, with D unclear. CDR1 is MNHNY, CDR2 SVGAGI, per germline (reference sequence). This CDR3 comprises 16 residues. Trimming removed 7 bases at V and 4 bases at J, with 22 bases between. The CDR3 reads CASTPRESGAFYGYTF. DNA for the CDR3: TGTGCCAGCACCCCAAGGGAGAGCGGAGCCTTCTATGGCTACACCTTC.

The chain combines TRBV4-2 with TRBJ1-2, with 8 nucleotides matching TRBD1. The CDR3 consists of 14 residues. V lost 3 bases to trimming and J lost 8 bases; unmatched junction nucleotides: 8. Germline CDR1 is LGHNA and CDR2 is YNFKEQ. The CDR3 region has the DNA TGTGCCAGCAGCCAGGGTGGACAGGGAGGAGGCTACACCTTC. Its protein product is CASSQGGQGGGYTF.

The chain carries TRBV7-6 and TRBJ1-1; 9 bases map to TRBD1. The CDR3 covers 14 residues. J lost 3 bases, V lost 5 bases, and 4 bases had no gene match. Germline V gives CDR1 SGHVS, CDR2 FNYEAQ. CDR3 nucleotides: TGTGCCAGCAGCCCGGACAGGGGAGACACTGAAGCTTTCTTT. Its protein is CASSPDRGDTEAFF. Combining the CDR3 with reference TRBV7-6 and TRBJ1-1 gives the whole variable domain GAGVSQSPRYKVTKRGQDVALRCDPISGHVSLYWYRQALGQGPEFLTYFNYEAQQDKSGLPNDRFSAERPEGSISTLTIQRTEQRDSAMYRCASSPDRGDTEAFFGQGTRLTVV.